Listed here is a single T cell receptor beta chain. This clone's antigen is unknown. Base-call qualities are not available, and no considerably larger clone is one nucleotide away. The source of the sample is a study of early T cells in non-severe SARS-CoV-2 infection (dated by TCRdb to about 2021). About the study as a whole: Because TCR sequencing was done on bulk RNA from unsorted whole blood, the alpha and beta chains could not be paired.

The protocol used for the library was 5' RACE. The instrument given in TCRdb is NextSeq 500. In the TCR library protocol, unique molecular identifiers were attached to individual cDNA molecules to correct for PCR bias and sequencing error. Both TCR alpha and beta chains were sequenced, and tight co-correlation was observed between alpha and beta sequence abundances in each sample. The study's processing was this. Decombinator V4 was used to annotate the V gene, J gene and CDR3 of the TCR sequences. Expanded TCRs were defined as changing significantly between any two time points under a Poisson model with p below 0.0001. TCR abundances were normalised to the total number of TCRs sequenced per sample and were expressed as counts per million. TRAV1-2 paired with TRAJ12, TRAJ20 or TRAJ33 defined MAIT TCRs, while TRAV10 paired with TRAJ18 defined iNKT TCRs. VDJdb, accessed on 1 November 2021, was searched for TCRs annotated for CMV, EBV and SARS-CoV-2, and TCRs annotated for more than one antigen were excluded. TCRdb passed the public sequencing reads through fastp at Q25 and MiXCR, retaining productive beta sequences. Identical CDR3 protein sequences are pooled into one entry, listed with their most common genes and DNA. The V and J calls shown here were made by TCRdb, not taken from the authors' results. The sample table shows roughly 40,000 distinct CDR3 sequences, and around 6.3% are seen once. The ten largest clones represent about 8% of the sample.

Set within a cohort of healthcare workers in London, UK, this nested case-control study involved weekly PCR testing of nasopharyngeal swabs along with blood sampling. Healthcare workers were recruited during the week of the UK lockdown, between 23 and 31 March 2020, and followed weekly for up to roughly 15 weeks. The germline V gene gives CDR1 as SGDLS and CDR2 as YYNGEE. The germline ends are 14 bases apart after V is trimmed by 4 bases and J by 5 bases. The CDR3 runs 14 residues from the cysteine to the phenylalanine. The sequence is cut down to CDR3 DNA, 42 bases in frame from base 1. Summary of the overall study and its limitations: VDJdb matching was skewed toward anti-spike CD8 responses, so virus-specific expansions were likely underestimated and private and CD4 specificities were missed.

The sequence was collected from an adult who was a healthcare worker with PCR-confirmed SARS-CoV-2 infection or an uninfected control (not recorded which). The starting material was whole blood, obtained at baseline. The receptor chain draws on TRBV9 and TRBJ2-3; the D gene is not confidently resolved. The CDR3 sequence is CASSPAVRVDTQYF. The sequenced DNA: TGTGCCAGCAGCCCAGCCGTTCGGGTAGATACGCAGTATTTT.